This T cell receptor beta chain emerged from a study of glioma-infiltrating T cells. Of note for this clonotype: A much larger clone lies one base from this, so it may be a read error.

CDR1 and CDR2 from the germline V gene are MNHEY and SVGAGI. V gave up 1 base and J gave up 8 bases; unmatched junction bases: 12. This CDR3 is 17 amino acids long. Amplification of TCR alpha and beta CDR3 regions from RNA used iRepertoire nested multiplex PCR. TCRdb itself ran the multiplex PCR reads through MiXCR, one entry per CDR3 protein. The data show a few hundred thousand distinct CDR3 sequences, with roughly two fifths seen just once and around 11% held by the top ten. Sequencing input: glioma tissue, nonneoplastic brain tissue, or PBMCs (not recorded which). The receptor's source is a human donor with low-grade glioma or glioblastoma, undergoing nonglioma brain surgery, or in good health (not recorded which). This chain connects TRBV6-5 to TRBJ2-3, with 10 bases lining up with TRBD2. The CDR3 DNA follows: TGTGCCAGCAGTTACTGGAAACGTTCTAGCGGGAGAGGTACGCAGTATTTT. Amino acids: CASSYWKRSSGRGTQYF.